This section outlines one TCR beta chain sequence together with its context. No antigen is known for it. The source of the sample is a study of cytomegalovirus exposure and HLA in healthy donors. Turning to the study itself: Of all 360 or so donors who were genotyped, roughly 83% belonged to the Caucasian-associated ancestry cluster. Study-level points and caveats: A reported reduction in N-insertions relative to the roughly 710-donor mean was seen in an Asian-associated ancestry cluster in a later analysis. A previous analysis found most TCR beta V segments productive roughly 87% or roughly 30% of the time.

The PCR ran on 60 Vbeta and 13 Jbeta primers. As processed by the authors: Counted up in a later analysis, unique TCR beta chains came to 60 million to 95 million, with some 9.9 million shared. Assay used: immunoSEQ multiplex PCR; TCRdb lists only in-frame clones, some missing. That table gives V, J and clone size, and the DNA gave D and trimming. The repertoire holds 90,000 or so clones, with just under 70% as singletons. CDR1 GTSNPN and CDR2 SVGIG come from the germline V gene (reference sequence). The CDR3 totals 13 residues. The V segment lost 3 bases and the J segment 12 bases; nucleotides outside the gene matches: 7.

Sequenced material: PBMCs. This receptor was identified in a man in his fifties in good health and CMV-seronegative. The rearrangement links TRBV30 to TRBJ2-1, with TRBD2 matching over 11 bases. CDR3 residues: CAWRTSGGTGQFF. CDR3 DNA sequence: TGTGCCTGGAGAACTAGCGGGGGAACGGGGCAGTTCTTC.